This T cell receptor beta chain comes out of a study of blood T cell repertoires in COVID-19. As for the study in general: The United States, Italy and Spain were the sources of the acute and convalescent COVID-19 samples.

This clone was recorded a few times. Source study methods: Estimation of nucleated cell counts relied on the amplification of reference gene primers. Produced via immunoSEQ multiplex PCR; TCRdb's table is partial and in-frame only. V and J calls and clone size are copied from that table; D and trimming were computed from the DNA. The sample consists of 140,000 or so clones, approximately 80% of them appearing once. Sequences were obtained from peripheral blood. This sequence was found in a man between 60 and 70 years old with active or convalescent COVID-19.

CDR3 nucleotides: TGTGCCAGCAGTTTTCTTCAGGCCGGGGAGCTGTTTTTT. Translated: CASSFLQAGELFF. The chain employs TRBV12-3 or TRBV12-4 and TRBJ2-2, with unresolved D. V was cut by 3 bases and J by 6 bases, with 8 bases left in between. The CDR3 loop spans 13 amino acids.